The rows below give T cell receptor beta chains drawn from one sample of a study of T-cell memory formation after mild COVID-19. TCRdb re-called the 5' RACE reads through MiXCR, storing one row per CDR3 protein. The data contain 300,000 to 400,000 distinct CDR3 sequences, around 14% of them singletons. The sequenced material came from PBMCs or a T cell subset sorted from them (not recorded which). These receptors were taken from a man younger than 35 who had mild COVID-19 (a few samples of this study predate the infection). Cell type and time point are not known. The CDR3 runs from the conserved cysteine through the conserved F or W. D genes are given only for firm matches. Rows give clone size only sometimes, using once, few, many, or a class for an expanded clone.

j_gene: TRBJ2-2; abundance: -; d_gene: -; v_gene: TRBV24-1; CDR3nt: TGTGCCACCAGTGATTTGGAGGAATCCGGGGAGCTGTTTTTT; CDR3aa: CATSDLEESGELFF
j_gene: TRBJ1-1; abundance: few; d_gene: -; v_gene: TRBV5-5; CDR3nt: TGTGCCAGCAGCTTGTGGGCCTACACTGAAGCTTTCTTT; CDR3aa: CASSLWAYTEAFF
j_gene: TRBJ2-4; abundance: -; d_gene: -; v_gene: TRBV4-3; CDR3nt: TGCGCCAGCAGCCAAGGTGAGGAGGACATTCAGTACTTC; CDR3aa: CASSQGEEDIQYF
j_gene: TRBJ2-5; abundance: many; d_gene: TRBD2; v_gene: TRBV7-2; CDR3nt: TGTGCCAGCAGCTGGATTCCTAGCGGGGGAAGTTCCGAGACCCAGTACTTC; CDR3aa: CASSWIPSGGSSETQYF
j_gene: TRBJ1-5; abundance: -; d_gene: -; v_gene: TRBV12-3/TRBV12-4; CDR3nt: TGTGCCAGCAGTCCCCTGGCAGGGGATCAGCCCCAGCATTTT; CDR3aa: CASSPLAGDQPQHF
j_gene: TRBJ1-1; abundance: few; d_gene: -; v_gene: TRBV10-3; CDR3nt: TGTGCCATCACTGGACAGTTTAACACTGAAGCTTTCTTT; CDR3aa: CAITGQFNTEAFF
j_gene: TRBJ2-7; abundance: -; d_gene: TRBD1; v_gene: TRBV19; CDR3nt: TGTGCCAGTAGTCCACATCAAATGGGACAGGCCTACGAGCAGTACTTC; CDR3aa: CASSPHQMGQAYEQYF
j_gene: TRBJ2-3; abundance: few; d_gene: -; v_gene: TRBV25-1; CDR3nt: TGTGCCAGCAGCCCCGCGAGGCAGGGACGTGGAGATACGCAGTATTTT; CDR3aa: CASSPARQGRGDTQYF
j_gene: TRBJ2-5; abundance: -; d_gene: -; v_gene: TRBV15; CDR3nt: TGTGCCACCAGCTTAGACAGGACCCCCCAAGAGACCCAGTACTTC; CDR3aa: CATSLDRTPQETQYF
j_gene: TRBJ2-3; abundance: -; d_gene: -; v_gene: TRBV29-1; CDR3nt: TGCAGCGTTGTCACCCCCCTGTGGGGGTCTTCCACAGATACGCAGTATTTT; CDR3aa: CSVVTPLWGSSTDTQYF
j_gene: TRBJ2-3; abundance: many; d_gene: -; v_gene: TRBV9; CDR3nt: TGTGCCAGCAGCGTAGGGGCTAGCGAGTCAGATACGCAGTATTTT; CDR3aa: CASSVGASESDTQYF
j_gene: TRBJ2-5; abundance: few; d_gene: TRBD1; v_gene: TRBV20-1; CDR3nt: TGCAGTGCTAGAGATCTTGGACAGGCCGAAGAGACCCAGTACTTC; CDR3aa: CSARDLGQAEETQYF
j_gene: TRBJ2-3; abundance: few; d_gene: -; v_gene: TRBV5-1; CDR3nt: TGCGCCAGCAGCCGGCCCGGACCGAAGGGGTCAGATACGCAGTATTTT; CDR3aa: CASSRPGPKGSDTQYF
j_gene: TRBJ2-3; abundance: few; d_gene: -; v_gene: TRBV5-1; CDR3nt: TGCGCCAGCAGCGTCCAGGGCACAGATACGCAGTATTTT; CDR3aa: CASSVQGTDTQYF
j_gene: TRBJ1-4; abundance: many; d_gene: -; v_gene: TRBV6-2/TRBV6-3; CDR3nt: TGTGCCAGCAGCAGGACAGAAACAACTAATGAAAAACTGTTTTTT; CDR3aa: CASSRTETTNEKLFF
j_gene: TRBJ1-5; abundance: many; d_gene: -; v_gene: TRBV12-3/TRBV12-4; CDR3nt: TGTGCCAGCGGGAGTCTGTTATATAGCAATCAGCCCCAGCATTTT; CDR3aa: CASGSLLYSNQPQHF
j_gene: TRBJ1-2; abundance: -; d_gene: TRBD1; v_gene: TRBV12-3/TRBV12-4; CDR3nt: TGTGCCAGCAGCCCAGGGACAGGCCATGGCTACACCTTC; CDR3aa: CASSPGTGHGYTF
j_gene: TRBJ2-5; abundance: few; d_gene: -; v_gene: TRBV6-6; CDR3nt: TGTGCCACGAGGCTAAAAGAGACCCAGTACTTC; CDR3aa: CATRLKETQYF
j_gene: TRBJ1-1; abundance: few; d_gene: -; v_gene: TRBV11-3; CDR3nt: TGTGCCAGCAGCTTAGTATCTTACACTGAAGCTTTCTTT; CDR3aa: CASSLVSYTEAFF
j_gene: TRBJ1-1; abundance: -; d_gene: -; v_gene: TRBV5-1; CDR3nt: TGCGCCAGCAGCTTCCTTAGGGCGGATAGTGAAGCTTTCTTT; CDR3aa: CASSFLRADSEAFF
j_gene: TRBJ2-7; abundance: few; d_gene: -; v_gene: TRBV7-2; CDR3nt: TGTGCCAGCAGCTCGGGACTCCCGAGCTCCTACGAGCAGTACTTC; CDR3aa: CASSSGLPSSYEQYF
j_gene: TRBJ1-6; abundance: many; d_gene: -; v_gene: TRBV12-3/TRBV12-4; CDR3nt: TGTGCCAGCAGTTACGCCCCGGGGGGGACCCGATCACCCCTCCACTTT; CDR3aa: CASSYAPGGTRSPLHF